This T cell receptor (beta chain) was recovered during a study of blood T cell repertoires in COVID-19. Researchers sorted participants into cohorts using their self-reported clinical history. V was trimmed by 3 bases and J by 3 bases, leaving 8 bases between them. CDR3 length: 13 residues. The repertoire was sequenced with immunoSEQ multiplex PCR; TCRdb's copy has only in-frame clones and lacks some. Among approximately 200,000 clones, over 70% were seen once, and the ten largest hold around 3.6%. V and J are TRBV12-3 or TRBV12-4 and TRBJ1-1; a possible D gene is TRBD1 (6 bases). The receptor's source is a woman aged 30 to 39 who had been exposed to COVID-19. The specimen was PBMCs or T cells enriched from blood (not recorded which). CDR3 DNA sequence: TGTGCCAGCAGTTTTAGGGGGTACACTGAAGCTTTCTTT. Its protein is CASSFRGYTEAFF.